Listed below are T cell receptor beta chains from one sample, sequenced in a study of control samples from healthy donors and cancer patients. TCRdb keeps only in-frame clones here, not all; method: immunoSEQ multiplex PCR. Among roughly 450,000 clones listed, about nine tenths were seen once. Sequenced material: PBMCs. These TCRs come from a man aged 40-49 years with head and neck cancer. Both conserved end residues are part of each CDR3. Fields, in order: J gene, D gene, V gene, clone size, CDR3 DNA, CDR3 protein. The D gene is left open where the match is weak. Clone size appears in some rows only: once, few, many, or a class for an expanded clone.

TRBJ1-1	NA	TRBV5-4	NA	TGTGCCAGCAGCTTTGCCTTGAACACTGAAGCTTTCTTT	CASSFALNTEAFF
TRBJ2-6	TRBD1	TRBV4-3	NA	TGCGCCAGCAGCCAAGATCGGACAGGCTTCTCTGGGGCCAACGTCCTGACTTTC	CASSQDRTGFSGANVLTF
TRBJ2-7	NA	TRBV27	NA	TGTGCCAGCAGTCCCGAGACAGGATCTAATGCCTACGAGCAGTACTTC	CASSPETGSNAYEQYF
TRBJ1-4	TRBD1	TRBV3-1/TRBV3-2	once	TGTGCCAGCAGCCGGAGACAGGGTAATGAAAAACTGTTTTTT	CASSRRQGNEKLFF
TRBJ2-7	TRBD1	TRBV7-9	NA	TGTGCCAGCAGCTCAGGGGGCGAGTACGAGCAGTACTTC	CASSSGGEYEQYF
TRBJ1-6	NA	TRBV6-5	NA	TGTGCCAGCAGTTACTCTGCGGGGAAGTCACCCCTCCACTTT	CASSYSAGKSPLHF
TRBJ1-1	TRBD1	TRBV19	NA	TGTGCCAGTAGTCCCACGACAGGGCCGAACACTGAAGCTTTCTTT	CASSPTTGPNTEAFF
TRBJ2-7	NA	TRBV25-1	NA	TGTGCCAGCAGTGTATTGGGGGGCTACGAGCAGTACTTC	CASSVLGGYEQYF
TRBJ2-7	TRBD1	TRBV18	NA	TGTGCCAGCTCACCGGGACAGGGGGTCGGCTCCTACGAGCAGTACTTC	CASSPGQGVGSYEQYF
TRBJ2-5	NA	TRBV29-1	NA	TGCAGCGTTGATCGGCGGGGAAAAGAGACCCAGTACTTC	CSVDRRGKETQYF
TRBJ1-4	TRBD1	TRBV9	NA	TGTGCCAGCAGCGGGGGGACAGGGGCCGCTAATGAAAAACTGTTTTTT	CASSGGTGAANEKLFF
TRBJ2-7	TRBD2	TRBV5-1	NA	TGCGCCAGCAGGACTAGCCGGGAGCAGTACTTC	CASRTSREQYF
TRBJ2-2	NA	TRBV27	NA	TGTGCCAGCAGTACCCCAACCTTCACCGGGGAGCTGTTTTTT	CASSTPTFTGELFF
TRBJ2-3	NA	TRBV6-1	NA	TGTGCCAGCAGTGCGTTACAGGGGACTAGCACAGATACGCAGTATTTT	CASSALQGTSTDTQYF
TRBJ2-6	NA	TRBV5-1	NA	TGCGCCAGCAGCGCCGGGGGCACTGGGGCCAACGTCCTGACTTTC	CASSAGGTGANVLTF
TRBJ1-5	NA	TRBV24-1	NA	TGTGCCACCAGTGGGAAGGGAGGTGGCAATCAGCCCCAGCATTTT	CATSGKGGGNQPQHF
TRBJ2-3	TRBD2	TRBV4-3	NA	TGCGCCAGCAGCCTGAGAGCGGGGGGGCCGCCAGATACGCAGTATTTT	CASSLRAGGPPDTQYF
TRBJ2-4	TRBD1	TRBV7-2	NA	TGTGCCAGCAGCGTGCAGGGGGCCGCCAAAAACATTCAGTACTTC	CASSVQGAAKNIQYF
TRBJ2-7	NA	TRBV6-1	NA	TGTGCCAGCAGTTCGACAGTTTATGGCTACGAGCAGTACTTC	CASSSTVYGYEQYF
TRBJ1-1	NA	TRBV2	NA	TGTGCCAGCATTCCGGGACATCTCTATTTCGGGGCTTTCTTT	CASIPGHLYFGAFF
TRBJ1-5	NA	TRBV19	NA	TGTGCCAGTAGTATGGGGGGGCCTGGTGGCAATCAGCCCCAGCATTTT	CASSMGGPGGNQPQHF
TRBJ2-5	TRBD1	TRBV7-3	NA	TGTGCCAGCAGTCCGGGACAGGGTGCTGAGACCCAGTACTTC	CASSPGQGAETQYF
TRBJ2-1	TRBD1	TRBV15	few	TGTGCCACCAGCAGAACAGGGGGCGGGTCCTACAATGAGCAGTTCTTC	CATSRTGGGSYNEQFF
TRBJ1-5	NA	TRBV28	NA	TGTGCCAGCAGTTTAGAGGGAGAAGGCAATCAGCCCCAGCATTTT	CASSLEGEGNQPQHF
TRBJ2-1	NA	TRBV7-9	NA	TGTGCCAGCAGCTCTCCAGGGAGCTCCTACAATGAGCAGTTCTTC	CASSSPGSSYNEQFF
TRBJ1-5	TRBD1	TRBV20-1	few	TGCAGTGCTAGTGGGATAGGGGGCACCCATCAGCCCCAGCATTTT	CSASGIGGTHQPQHF
TRBJ1-1	TRBD1	TRBV5-1	NA	TGCGCCAGCACGGGTCCAGGGGGTGACGAAGCTTTCTTT	CASTGPGGDEAFF
TRBJ1-5	NA	TRBV19	NA	TGTGCCAGTACAAGGGATCAGGGGTTCAATCAGCCCCAGCATTTT	CASTRDQGFNQPQHF
TRBJ2-5	NA	TRBV4-1	NA	TGCGCCAGCAGCCAAGACAGGGGAGGAGAGACCCAGTACTTC	CASSQDRGGETQYF
TRBJ1-1	NA	TRBV10-1	NA	TGCGCCAGCAGTCGGGGGAACACTGAAGCTTTCTTT	CASSRGNTEAFF
TRBJ2-7	NA	TRBV7-9	NA	TGTGCCAGCACCCTCGGACGGCGGACCTACGAGCAGTACTTC	CASTLGRRTYEQYF
TRBJ1-2	NA	TRBV5-1	NA	TGCGCCAGCAGCTTGGAGTCACCGTATGGCTACACCTTC	CASSLESPYGYTF
TRBJ1-5	TRBD1	TRBV7-8	NA	TGTGCCAGCACCCCATGGGACAGCGGTTATAGCAATCAGCCCCAGCATTTT	CASTPWDSGYSNQPQHF
TRBJ2-7	TRBD2	TRBV7-6	NA	TGTGCCAGCAGCTTAGAGACGGCGGGAGGGAGCCTATACGAGCAGTACTTC	CASSLETAGGSLYEQYF
TRBJ2-7	NA	TRBV7-8	few	TGTGCCAGCAGCTTTGGACAGGGGAGGCAGCGGGAGGCCCACTACGAGCAGTACTTC	CASSFGQGRQREAHYEQYF
TRBJ1-5	NA	TRBV6-2/TRBV6-3	NA	TGTGCCAGCAGCCCTAGGGATCAGCCCCAGCATTTT	CASSPRDQPQHF
TRBJ2-1	NA	TRBV9	NA	TGTGCCAGCAGCGTAGCTGGGGCGAGCTCCTACAATGAGCAGTTCTTC	CASSVAGASSYNEQFF
TRBJ1-2	NA	TRBV14	NA	TGTGCCAGCAGCCAAGACGTTAACTATGGCTACACCTTC	CASSQDVNYGYTF
TRBJ2-7	NA	TRBV2	once	TGTGCCAGCAGTGAAAACGGCAGGAACTCTTACGAGCAGTACTTC	CASSENGRNSYEQYF
TRBJ1-5	NA	TRBV6-5	NA	TGTGCCAGCAGTCTTACCGGGACGGTCAATCAGCCCCAGCATTTT	CASSLTGTVNQPQHF
TRBJ1-4	NA	TRBV4-1	few	TGCGCCAGCAGCCAAGATTGGGGGAGGAGAGGTCGGGGCAATGAAAAACTGTTTTTT	CASSQDWGRRGRGNEKLFF
TRBJ1-5	NA	TRBV9	once	TGTGCCAGCAGCGTAGCCGGGGGAGGGCAGCCCCAGCATTTT	CASSVAGGGQPQHF
TRBJ2-7	TRBD2	TRBV29-1	once	TGCAGCGACATACTAGCGGAAGCCTACTTC	CSDILAEAYF
TRBJ1-2	NA	TRBV6-2/TRBV6-3	NA	TGTGCCAGCAGCCCTACGGTGTACGATAACTATGGCTACACCTTC	CASSPTVYDNYGYTF
TRBJ2-7	NA	TRBV3-1/TRBV3-2	NA	TGTGCCAGCAGTGGACAAGGGCACCTCTACGAGCAGTACTTC	CASSGQGHLYEQYF
TRBJ1-1	NA	TRBV16	NA	TGTGCCAGCAGCCAGGGGTTAACTGAAGCTTTCTTT	CASSQGLTEAFF
TRBJ2-7	TRBD1	TRBV28	NA	TGTGCCAGCAGTCCCCCCACAGGGGCCCCCTACGAGCAGTACTTC	CASSPPTGAPYEQYF
TRBJ2-5	NA	TRBV5-6	once	TGTGCCAGCAGCTTCATGGAGACCCAGTACTTC	CASSFMETQYF
TRBJ1-1	NA	TRBV7-9	NA	TGTGCCAGCAGACACATCACGGACACCCTTGGCACTGAAGCTTTCTTT	CASRHITDTLGTEAFF
TRBJ2-1	TRBD2	TRBV6-2/TRBV6-3	once	TGTGCCAGCAGTCTTAGCGGGGGGAACAATGAGCAGTTCTTC	CASSLSGGNNEQFF
TRBJ2-2	NA	TRBV12-5	NA	TGTGCTAGTGGTTTAGAGACCGGGGAGCTGTTTTTT	CASGLETGELFF
TRBJ1-3	TRBD1	TRBV9	NA	TGTGCCAGCAGCGGACGGGACAGGGGAACGGGGGGAAACACCATATATTTT	CASSGRDRGTGGNTIYF
TRBJ1-6	NA	TRBV5-6	NA	TGTGCCAGCAGCGTCGGCAGGGGTAATTCACCCCTCCACTTT	CASSVGRGNSPLHF
TRBJ1-5	TRBD1	TRBV27	once	TGTGCCAGCAGTTCCTGGGACAGTTCGGGCAATCAGCCCCAGCATTTT	CASSSWDSSGNQPQHF
TRBJ2-5	NA	TRBV7-7	NA	TGTGCTAGCAGCTTAGAGGGGCTAGGCGAAGAGACCCAGTACTTC	CASSLEGLGEETQYF